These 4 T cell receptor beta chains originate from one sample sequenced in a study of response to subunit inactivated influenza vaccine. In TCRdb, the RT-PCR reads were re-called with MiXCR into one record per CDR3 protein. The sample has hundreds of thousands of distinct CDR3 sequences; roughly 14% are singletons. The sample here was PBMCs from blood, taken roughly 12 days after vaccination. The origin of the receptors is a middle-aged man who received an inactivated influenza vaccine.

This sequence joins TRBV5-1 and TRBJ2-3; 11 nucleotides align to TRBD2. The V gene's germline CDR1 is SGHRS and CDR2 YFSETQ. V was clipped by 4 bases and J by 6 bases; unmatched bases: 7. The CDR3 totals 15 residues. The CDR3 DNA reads TGCGCCAGCAGCGGGACCGGGACTAGCGGCGATACGCAGTATTTT. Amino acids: CASSGTGTSGDTQYF.

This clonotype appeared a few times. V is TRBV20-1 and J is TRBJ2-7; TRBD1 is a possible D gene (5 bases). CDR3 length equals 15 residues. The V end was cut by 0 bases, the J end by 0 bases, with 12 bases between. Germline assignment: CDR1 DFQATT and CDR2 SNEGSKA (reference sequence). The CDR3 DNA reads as TGCAGTGCTAGAGATGTAGTGGACATCTCCTACGAGCAGTACTTC. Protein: CSARDVVDISYEQYF.

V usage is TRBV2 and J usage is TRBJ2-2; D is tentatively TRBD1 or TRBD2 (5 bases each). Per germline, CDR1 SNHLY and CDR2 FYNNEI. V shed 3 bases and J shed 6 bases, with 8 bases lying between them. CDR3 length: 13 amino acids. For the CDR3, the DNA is TGTGCCAGCAGTGATGTGGGGGCCGGGGAGCTGTTTTTT. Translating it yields CASSDVGAGELFF.

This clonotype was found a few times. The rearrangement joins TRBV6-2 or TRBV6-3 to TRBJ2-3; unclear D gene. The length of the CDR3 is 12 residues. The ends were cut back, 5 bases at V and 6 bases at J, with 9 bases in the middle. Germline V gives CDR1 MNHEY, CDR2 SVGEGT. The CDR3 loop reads CASSTIEDTQYF. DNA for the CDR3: TGTGCCAGCAGTACCATTGAGGATACGCAGTATTTT.